This is a list of T cell receptor beta chains from one sample in a study of identical twins. A single record per CDR3 protein comes from TCRdb applying MiXCR to the 5' RACE reads. The sample has 450,000 or so distinct CDR3 sequences, 18% seen once; the top ten hold less than 15%. The specimen was naive T cells sorted from blood. These receptors all stem from a man between 50 and 59 years old in good health. Both conserved end residues are part of each CDR3.

v_gene	j_gene	CDR3aa
TRBV7-9	TRBJ2-1	CASSFPSYNEQFF
TRBV20-1	TRBJ2-3	CSVGTSGRDTQYF
TRBV12-3/TRBV12-4	TRBJ2-3	CASRFPGTDTQYF
TRBV5-1	TRBJ2-7	CASSLASGVGEQYF
TRBV9	TRBJ1-6	CASSVGFDSPLHF
TRBV6-2/TRBV6-3	TRBJ2-1	CASSKPGTAYNEQFF
TRBV5-1	TRBJ1-3	CASSQGKENTIYF
TRBV20-1	TRBJ2-1	CSARDVGLENEQFF
TRBV7-2	TRBJ2-3	CATGTPNTDTQYF
TRBV6-1	TRBJ2-5	CASSPRDRIQGTQYF
TRBV7-8	TRBJ2-7	CASSRGREVGEQYF
TRBV27	TRBJ2-4	CASSPLLGGLAKNIQYF
TRBV30	TRBJ2-1	CAWSVLDEQFF
TRBV6-5	TRBJ1-6	CASSYSRGTMNSPLHF
TRBV5-1	TRBJ2-3	CASSSGTGGPDTQYF
TRBV20-1	TRBJ2-1	CSARPPRGSPYNEQFF
TRBV7-9	TRBJ2-7	CASSSPSGHTYEQYF
TRBV20-1	TRBJ2-1	CSARVLSGGPDNEQFF
TRBV30	TRBJ2-5	CAWSGITATQYF
TRBV12-3/TRBV12-4	TRBJ1-1	CASSSTVNTEAFF
TRBV4-3	TRBJ2-1	CASSRTVTGMDEQFF
TRBV5-6	TRBJ2-2	CASSWIGKKYTGELFF
TRBV15	TRBJ1-6	CATSRGANAYNSPLHF
TRBV7-2	TRBJ2-3	CASTAASTDTQYF
TRBV5-5	TRBJ1-6	CASSYDRNNSPLHF
TRBV7-9	TRBJ2-5	CASRNGPQETQYF
TRBV5-6	TRBJ2-7	CASSSGGGAYEQYF
TRBV20-1	TRBJ1-1	CSARGGDWITEAFF
TRBV5-1	TRBJ1-1	CASSPSGGNTEAFF
TRBV20-1	TRBJ2-1	CSAKESSGNYNEQFF
TRBV18	TRBJ2-6	CASSPPTSGANVLTF
TRBV5-1	TRBJ1-4	CASRLDRDGEKLFF
TRBV12-3/TRBV12-4	TRBJ1-2	CASRQQGRPALNYGYTF
TRBV12-5	TRBJ1-1	CASGLVLRAVTEAFF
TRBV15	TRBJ2-1	CATGGDIHSNEQFF
TRBV7-2	TRBJ2-3	CASSLQGLVVTDTQYF
TRBV6-5	TRBJ2-2	CASSYSILITGELFF
TRBV20-1	TRBJ2-6	CSARSGTGLSGANVLTF
TRBV24-1	TRBJ2-1	CATSDFLTGRQFF
TRBV27	TRBJ2-1	CASSFAVGRNEQFF
TRBV5-1	TRBJ2-6	CASSLTGDSGANVLTF
TRBV15	TRBJ2-7	CATSRDIGRYEQYF
TRBV6-5	TRBJ2-1	CASSSGTVHNEQFF
TRBV7-9	TRBJ2-5	CASSFFSRGLETQYF
TRBV5-4	TRBJ2-3	CASSYRQVTDTQYF
TRBV24-1	TRBJ2-4	CATSDGRRAKNIQYF
TRBV6-2/TRBV6-3	TRBJ2-1	CASRMTGGPYNEQFF
TRBV29-1	TRBJ2-5	CSVDRRGYQETQYF
TRBV7-9	TRBJ1-1	CASSPSGGRQNTEAFF
TRBV5-1	TRBJ2-1	CASSTNNPRSEQFF
TRBV6-2/TRBV6-3	TRBJ2-1	CASNTKGHSNNEQFF
TRBV12-3/TRBV12-4	TRBJ2-3	CASNHLGPTDTQYF
TRBV24-1	TRBJ2-1	CATSDWASGITYNEQFF